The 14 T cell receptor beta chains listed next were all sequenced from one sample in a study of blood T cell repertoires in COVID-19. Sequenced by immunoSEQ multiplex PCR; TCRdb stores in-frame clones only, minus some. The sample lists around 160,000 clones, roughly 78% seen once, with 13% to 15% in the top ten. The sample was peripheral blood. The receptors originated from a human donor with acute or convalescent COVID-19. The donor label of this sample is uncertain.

CDR3 sequence (DNA): TGTGCCAGCAGTGAAGCTTTCCGCAGGGGGCGCAACTATGGCTACACCTTC. As protein: CASSEAFRRGRNYGYTF. This chain links TRBV6-1 with TRBJ1-2; the match to TRBD1 covers 8 bases. This CDR3 region has 17 residues. Germline CDR1 is MNHNS and CDR2 is SASEGT. Trimming cost V 0 bases and J 2 bases; bases outside gene matches: 8.

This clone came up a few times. The CDR3 nucleotides read TGTGCCAGCAGAGGCCAGGGAGGGGATAACTATGGCTACACCTTC. It yields the protein CASRGQGGDNYGYTF. The chain carries TRBV6-5 and TRBJ1-2, with D possibly being TRBD1 (5 bases). Trimming took off 6 bases at V and 1 base at J, with 15 bases between the two ends. Germline V gene data show CDR1 as MNHEY and CDR2 as SVGAGI. The CDR3 runs 15 residues.

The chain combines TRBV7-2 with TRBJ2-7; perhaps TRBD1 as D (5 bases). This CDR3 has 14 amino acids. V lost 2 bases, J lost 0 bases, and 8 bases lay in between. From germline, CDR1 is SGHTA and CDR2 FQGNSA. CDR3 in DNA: TGTGCCAGCAGCTTAATGACAGACTCCTACGAGCAGTACTTC. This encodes CASSLMTDSYEQYF.

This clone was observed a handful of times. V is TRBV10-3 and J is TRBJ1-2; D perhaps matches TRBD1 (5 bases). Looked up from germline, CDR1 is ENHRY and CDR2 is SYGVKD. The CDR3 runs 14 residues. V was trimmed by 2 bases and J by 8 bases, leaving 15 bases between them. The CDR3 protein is CAISEEGLPRGYTF. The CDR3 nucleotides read TGTGCCATCAGTGAGGAGGGACTTCCTAGGGGCTACACCTTC.

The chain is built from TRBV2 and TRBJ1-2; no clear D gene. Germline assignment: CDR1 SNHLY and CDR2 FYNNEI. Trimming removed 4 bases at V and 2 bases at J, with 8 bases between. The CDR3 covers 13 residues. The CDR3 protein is CASSGTGNYGYTF. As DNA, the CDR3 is TGTGCCAGCAGTGGGACGGGGAACTATGGCTACACCTTC.

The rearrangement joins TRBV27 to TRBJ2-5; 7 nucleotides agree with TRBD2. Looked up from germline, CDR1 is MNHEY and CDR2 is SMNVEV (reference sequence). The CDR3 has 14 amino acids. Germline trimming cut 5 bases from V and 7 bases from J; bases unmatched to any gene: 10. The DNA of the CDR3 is TGTGCCAGCAGTCCCCTGGGGGGGTGGGGGACCCAGTACTTC. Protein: CASSPLGGWGTQYF.

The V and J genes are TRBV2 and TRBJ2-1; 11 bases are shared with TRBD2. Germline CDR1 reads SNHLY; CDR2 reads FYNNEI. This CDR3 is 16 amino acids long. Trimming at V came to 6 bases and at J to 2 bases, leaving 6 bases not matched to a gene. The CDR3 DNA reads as TGTGCCAGCAGACCGAGACTAGCGGGGACCTACAATGAGCAGTTCTTC. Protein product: CASRPRLAGTYNEQFF.

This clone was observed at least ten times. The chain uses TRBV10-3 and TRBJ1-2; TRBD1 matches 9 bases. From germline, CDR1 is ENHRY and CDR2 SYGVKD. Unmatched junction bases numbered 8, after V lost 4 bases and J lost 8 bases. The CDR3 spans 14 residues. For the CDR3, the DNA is TGTGCCATCAGTGTGACAGGGGGATCGAAGGGCTACACCTTC. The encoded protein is CAISVTGGSKGYTF.

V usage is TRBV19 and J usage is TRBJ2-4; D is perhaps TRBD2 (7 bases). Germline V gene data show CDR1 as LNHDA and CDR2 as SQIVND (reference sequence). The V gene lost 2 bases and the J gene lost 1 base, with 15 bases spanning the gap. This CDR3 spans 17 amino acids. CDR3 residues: CASSIRGANPAKNIQYF. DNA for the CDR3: TGTGCCAGTAGTATACGGGGGGCGAATCCGGCCAAAAACATTCAGTACTTC.

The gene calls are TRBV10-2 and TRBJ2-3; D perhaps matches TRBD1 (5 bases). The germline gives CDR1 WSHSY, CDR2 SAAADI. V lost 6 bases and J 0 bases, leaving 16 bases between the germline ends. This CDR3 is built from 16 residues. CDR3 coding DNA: TGCGCCAGCAGAGCAGGGTCGGGTTTGAGCACAGATACGCAGTATTTT. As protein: CASRAGSGLSTDTQYF.

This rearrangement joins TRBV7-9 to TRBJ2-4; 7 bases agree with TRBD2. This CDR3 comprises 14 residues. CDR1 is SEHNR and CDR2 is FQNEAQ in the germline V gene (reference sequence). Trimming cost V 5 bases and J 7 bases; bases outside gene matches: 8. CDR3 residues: CASSRGDAGNIQYF. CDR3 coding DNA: TGTGCCAGCAGCCGGGGGGACGCTGGTAACATTCAGTACTTC.

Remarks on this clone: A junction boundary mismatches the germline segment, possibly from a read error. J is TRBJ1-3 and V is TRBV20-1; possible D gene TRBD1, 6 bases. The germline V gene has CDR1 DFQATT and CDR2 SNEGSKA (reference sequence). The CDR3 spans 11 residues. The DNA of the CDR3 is TGCAGTGCCATCGGGGGGGCTCTCACGGGGTTT. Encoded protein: CSAIGGALTGF.

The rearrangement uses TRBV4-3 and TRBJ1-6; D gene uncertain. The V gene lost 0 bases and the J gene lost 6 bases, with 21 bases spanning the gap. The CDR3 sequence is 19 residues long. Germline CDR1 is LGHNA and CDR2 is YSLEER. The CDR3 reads CASSQDPAGGSPSNSPLHF. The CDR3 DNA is TGCGCCAGCAGCCAAGATCCAGCTGGCGGGAGCCCGTCTAATTCACCCCTCCACTTT.

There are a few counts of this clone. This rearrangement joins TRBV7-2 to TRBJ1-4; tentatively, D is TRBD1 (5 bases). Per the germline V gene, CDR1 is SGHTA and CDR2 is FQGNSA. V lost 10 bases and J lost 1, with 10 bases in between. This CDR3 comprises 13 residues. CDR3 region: CATAGGTNEKLFF. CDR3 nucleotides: TGTGCCACCGCGGGGGGAACTAATGAAAAACTGTTTTTT. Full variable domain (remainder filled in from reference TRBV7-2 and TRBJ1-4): GAGVSQSPSNKVTEKGKDVELRCDPISGHTALYWYRQSLGQGLEFLIYFQGNSAPDKSGLPSDRFSAERTGGSVSTLTIQRTQQEDSAVYLCATAGGTNEKLFFGSGTQLSVL.